What follows describes a single T cell receptor (beta chain). The sample originates from a study of blood T cell repertoires in COVID-19. Per the authors' pipeline: Estimation of nucleated cell counts relied on the amplification of reference gene primers. Sequencing was performed with immunoSEQ multiplex PCR; in TCRdb, only in-frame clones are kept and a portion is missing. That table furnishes V, J and clone size, whereas the DNA furnished D and trimming. The sample consists of approximately 190,000 clones, around four fifths of them appearing once. CDR1 is LNHNV, CDR2 YYDKDF, per germline (reference sequence). V shed 8 bases and J 3 bases; nucleotides not matched to a gene: 8. The CDR3 consists of 15 residues.

This TCR was recovered from a man in his thirties or forties with active or convalescent COVID-19. The chain couples TRBV15 to TRBJ2-1; 9 bases line up with TRBD2. The sample consisted of peripheral blood. The CDR3 DNA is TGTGCCACCGGAGAGACTAGCGGAAGCTACAATGAGCAGTTCTTC. It yields the protein CATGETSGSYNEQFF. The full variable domain, with the rest looked up from reference TRBV15 and TRBJ2-1, is DAMVIQNPRYQVTQFGKPVTLSCSQTLNHNVMYWYQQKSSQAPKLLFHYYDKDFNNEADTPDNFQSRRPNTSFCFLDIRSPGLGDTAMYLCATGETSGSYNEQFFGPGTRLTVL.